This entry lists 3 T cell receptor beta chains sequenced from one sample in a study of blood T cell repertoires in COVID-19. Repertoires were generated with immunoSEQ multiplex PCR, while TCRdb's copy carries only in-frame clones and drops some. The top ten clones hold around 1.1% of a sample with fewer than 200,000 clones, 80% to 90% of them seen once. Sequencing was performed on peripheral blood. The receptors originated from a man in his forties or fifties with acute or convalescent COVID-19.

The chain uses TRBV5-4 and TRBJ2-3, with 7 bases aligning to TRBD1. The CDR3 is made up of 16 amino acids. With 4 bases clipped from V and 2 bases from J, the junction kept 10 bases outside the gene matches. Germline V CDR1 and CDR2: SGHNT, YYREEE (reference sequence). The CDR3 nucleotides read TGTGCCAGCAGCAAATCCGGACAGGTCGACACAGATACGCAGTATTTT. Residues: CASSKSGQVDTDTQYF.

The chain employs TRBV9 and TRBJ2-3, with TRBD2 matching over 13 bases. The CDR3 covers 19 residues. The V gene end was trimmed by 3 bases and the J gene end by 0 bases; junction bases not matched to a gene: 10. Germline CDR1 and CDR2: SGDLS and YYNGEE. CDR3: CASSAGGGLAGLSTDTQYF. CDR3 DNA sequence: TGTGCCAGCAGCGCGGGAGGGGGACTAGCGGGACTTAGCACAGATACGCAGTATTTT.

V usage is TRBV19 and J usage is TRBJ1-2; a possible D gene is TRBD1 (5 bases). V was trimmed by 5 bases and J by 3 bases, leaving 10 bases between them. There are 13 residues in the CDR3. In germline, CDR1 is LNHDA, CDR2 SQIVND (reference sequence). The CDR3 bases are TGTGCCAGTAGTCCAGGGCTGGACTATGGCTACACCTTC. Protein: CASSPGLDYGYTF.